The 3 T cell receptor beta chains below come from one sample, sequenced in a study of shared clonotypes between healthy human individuals. Sequencing used immunoSEQ multiplex PCR; TCRdb keeps in-frame clones, though not all of them. The sample consists of roughly 700,000 clones, around 91% of them appearing once. Sequencing was done on a sample of memory CD8+ T cells from PBMCs. The sample's subset: CD45RO+ cells pooled with CCR7-negative TemRA cells. The receptors were gathered from a man aged 18 to 29 in good health. Some clones in this sample may be carry-over from other donors' samples.

The rearrangement links TRBV5-1 to TRBJ2-1, with TRBD2 matching over 7 bases. Germline loops: CDR1 SGHRS, CDR2 YFSETQ. J gave up 4 bases and V 4 bases, and 8 bases lay outside the gene matches. The CDR3 has 15 residues. In DNA, the CDR3 is TGCGCCAGCAGCCGCCGGGCTAGCGGTTACAATGAGCAGTTCTTC. The encoded protein is CASSRRASGYNEQFF.

The V call is TRBV28, the J call TRBJ1-2; the D gene is possibly TRBD1 (5 bases). This CDR3 region has 14 residues. The V and J ends lost 5 bases and 7 bases respectively, with 17 bases between them. Germline-derived CDR1 and CDR2 are MDHEN and SYDVKM. CDR3 DNA: TGTGCCAGCAGTCCCCATCTCGGGGGGTCTGGCTACACCTTC. Encoded protein: CASSPHLGGSGYTF.

V is TRBV9 and J is TRBJ1-1; the D gene is possibly TRBD1 (5 bases). V was trimmed by 0 bases and J by 7 bases, leaving 19 bases between them. Germline CDR1 is SGDLS and CDR2 is YYNGEE. This CDR3 is built from 16 residues. The CDR3 sequence is CASSVAAGLSRNEAFF. The CDR3 DNA reads TGTGCCAGCAGCGTAGCGGCAGGGTTATCCCGGAATGAAGCTTTCTTT.